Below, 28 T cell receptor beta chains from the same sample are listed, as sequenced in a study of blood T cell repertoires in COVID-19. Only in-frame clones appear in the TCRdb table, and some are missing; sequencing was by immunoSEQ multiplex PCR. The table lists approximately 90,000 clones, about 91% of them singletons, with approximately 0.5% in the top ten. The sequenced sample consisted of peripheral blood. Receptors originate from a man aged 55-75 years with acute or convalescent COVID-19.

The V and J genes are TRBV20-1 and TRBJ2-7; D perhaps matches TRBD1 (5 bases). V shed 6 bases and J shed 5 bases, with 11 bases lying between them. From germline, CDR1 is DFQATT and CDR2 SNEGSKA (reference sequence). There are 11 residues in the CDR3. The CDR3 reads CSANKGNEQYF. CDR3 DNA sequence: TGCAGTGCGAACAAGGGGAACGAGCAGTACTTC.

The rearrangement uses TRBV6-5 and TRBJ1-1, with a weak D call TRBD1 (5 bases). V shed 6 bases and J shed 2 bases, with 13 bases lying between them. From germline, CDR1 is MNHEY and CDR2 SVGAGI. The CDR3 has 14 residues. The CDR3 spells CASSYTDRNTEAFF. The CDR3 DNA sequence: TGTGCCAGCAGCTATACCGACAGAAACACTGAAGCTTTCTTT.

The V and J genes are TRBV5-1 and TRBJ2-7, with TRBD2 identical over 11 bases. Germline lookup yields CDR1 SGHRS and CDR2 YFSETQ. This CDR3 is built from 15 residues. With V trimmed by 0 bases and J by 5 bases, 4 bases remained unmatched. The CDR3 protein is CASSLELAGVNEQYF. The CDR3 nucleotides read TGCGCCAGCAGCTTGGAACTAGCGGGAGTCAACGAGCAGTACTTC.

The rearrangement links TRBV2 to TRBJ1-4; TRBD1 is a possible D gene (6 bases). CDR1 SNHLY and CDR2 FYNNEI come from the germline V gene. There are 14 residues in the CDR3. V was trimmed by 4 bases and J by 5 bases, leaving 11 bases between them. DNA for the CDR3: TGTGCCAGCAGTGCAGACAGGCAGAATGAAAAACTGTTTTTT. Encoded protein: CASSADRQNEKLFF. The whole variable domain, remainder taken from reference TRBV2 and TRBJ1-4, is EPEVTQTPSHQVTQMGQEVILRCVPISNHLYFYWYRQILGQKVEFLVSFYNNEISEKSEIFDDQFSVERPDGSNFTLKIRSTKLEDSAMYFCASSADRQNEKLFFGSGTQLSVL.

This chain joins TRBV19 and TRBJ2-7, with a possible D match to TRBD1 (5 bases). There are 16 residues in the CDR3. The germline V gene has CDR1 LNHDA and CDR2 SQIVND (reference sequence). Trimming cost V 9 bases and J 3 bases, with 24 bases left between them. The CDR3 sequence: CARVRAVGSFVYEQYF. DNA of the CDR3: TGTGCCAGAGTCAGGGCCGTTGGGTCTTTCGTCTACGAGCAGTACTTC.

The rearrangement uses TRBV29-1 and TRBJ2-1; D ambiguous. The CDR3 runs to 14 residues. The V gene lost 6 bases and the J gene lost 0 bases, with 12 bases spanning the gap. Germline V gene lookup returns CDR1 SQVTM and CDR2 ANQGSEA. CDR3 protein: CSVQTYDSYNEQFF. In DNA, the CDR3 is TGCAGCGTCCAAACCTATGACTCCTACAATGAGCAGTTCTTC.

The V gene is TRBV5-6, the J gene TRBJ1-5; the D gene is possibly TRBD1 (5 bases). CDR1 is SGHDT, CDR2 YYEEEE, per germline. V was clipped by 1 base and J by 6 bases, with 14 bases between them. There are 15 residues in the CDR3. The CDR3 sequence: CASSLKGQWAQPQHF. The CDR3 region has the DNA TGTGCCAGCAGCTTGAAAGGACAATGGGCTCAGCCCCAGCATTTT.

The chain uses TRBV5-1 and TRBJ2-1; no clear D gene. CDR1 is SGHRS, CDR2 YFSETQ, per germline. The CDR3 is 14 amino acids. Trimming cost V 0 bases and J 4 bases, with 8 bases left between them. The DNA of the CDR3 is TGCGCCAGCAGCTTGGCCTTGGAGTACAATGAGCAGTTCTTC. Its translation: CASSLALEYNEQFF.

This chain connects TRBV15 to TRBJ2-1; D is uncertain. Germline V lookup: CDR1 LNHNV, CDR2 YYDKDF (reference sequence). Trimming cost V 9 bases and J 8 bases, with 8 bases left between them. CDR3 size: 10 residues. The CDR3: CATSIYEQFF. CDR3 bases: TGTGCCACTAGTATCTATGAGCAGTTCTTC.

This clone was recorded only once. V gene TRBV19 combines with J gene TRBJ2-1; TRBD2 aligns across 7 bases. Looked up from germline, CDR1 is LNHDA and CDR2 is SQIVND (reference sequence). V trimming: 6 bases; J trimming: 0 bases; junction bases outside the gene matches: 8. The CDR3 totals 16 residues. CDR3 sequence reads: CASSIGEGYSYNEQFF. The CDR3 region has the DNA TGTGCCAGTAGCATTGGGGAGGGATACTCCTACAATGAGCAGTTCTTC.

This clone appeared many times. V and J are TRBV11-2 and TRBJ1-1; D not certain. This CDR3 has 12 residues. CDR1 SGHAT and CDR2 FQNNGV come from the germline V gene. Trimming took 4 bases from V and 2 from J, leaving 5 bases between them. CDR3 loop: CASSSYNTEAFF. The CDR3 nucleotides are TGTGCCAGCAGCTCCTATAACACTGAAGCTTTCTTT.

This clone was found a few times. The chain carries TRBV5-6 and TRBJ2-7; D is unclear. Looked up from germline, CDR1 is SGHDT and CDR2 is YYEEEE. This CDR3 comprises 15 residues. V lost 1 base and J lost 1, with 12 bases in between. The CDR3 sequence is CASSLYRKDSYEQYF. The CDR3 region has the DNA TGTGCCAGCAGCTTGTACAGAAAGGATTCCTACGAGCAGTACTTC.

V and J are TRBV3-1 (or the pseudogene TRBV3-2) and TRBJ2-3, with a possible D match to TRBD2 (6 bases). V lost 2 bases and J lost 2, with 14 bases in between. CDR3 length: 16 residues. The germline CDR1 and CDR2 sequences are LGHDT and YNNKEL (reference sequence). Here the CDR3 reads CASSQPLASSTDTQYF. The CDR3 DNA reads TGTGCCAGCAGCCAACCGCTAGCGAGCTCCACAGATACGCAGTATTTT.

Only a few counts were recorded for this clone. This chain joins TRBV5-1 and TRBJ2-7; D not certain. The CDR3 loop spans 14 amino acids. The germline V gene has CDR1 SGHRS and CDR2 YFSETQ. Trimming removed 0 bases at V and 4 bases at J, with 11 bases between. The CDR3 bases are TGCGCCAGCAGCTTGGCTACAGTAAATTACGAGCAGTACTTC. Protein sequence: CASSLATVNYEQYF.

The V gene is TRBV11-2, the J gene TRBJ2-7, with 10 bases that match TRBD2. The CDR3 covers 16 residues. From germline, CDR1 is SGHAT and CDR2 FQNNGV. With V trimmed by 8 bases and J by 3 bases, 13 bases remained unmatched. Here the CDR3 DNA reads TGTGCCAGCCGGACGGGCCTGCTAGCGGGGGACTACGAGCAGTACTTC. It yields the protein CASRTGLLAGDYEQYF. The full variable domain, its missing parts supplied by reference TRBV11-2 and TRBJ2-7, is EAGVAQSPRYKIIEKRQSVAFWCNPISGHATLYWYQQILGQGPKLLIQFQNNGVVDDSQLPKDRFSAERLKGVDSTLKIQPAKLEDSAVYLCASRTGLLAGDYEQYFGPGTRLTVT.

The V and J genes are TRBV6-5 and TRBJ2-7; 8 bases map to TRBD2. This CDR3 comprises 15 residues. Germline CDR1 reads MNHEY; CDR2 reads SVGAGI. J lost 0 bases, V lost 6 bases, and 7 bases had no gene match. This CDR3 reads CASRLGTRGSYEQYF. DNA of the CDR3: TGTGCCAGCAGACTCGGGACTAGAGGCTCCTACGAGCAGTACTTC.

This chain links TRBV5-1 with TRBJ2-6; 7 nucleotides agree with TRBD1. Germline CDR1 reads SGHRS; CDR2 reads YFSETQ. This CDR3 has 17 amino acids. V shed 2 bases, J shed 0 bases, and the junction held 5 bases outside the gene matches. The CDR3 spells CASSFGQDLSGANVLTF. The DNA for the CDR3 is TGCGCCAGCAGCTTTGGACAGGACCTCTCTGGGGCCAACGTCCTGACTTTC.

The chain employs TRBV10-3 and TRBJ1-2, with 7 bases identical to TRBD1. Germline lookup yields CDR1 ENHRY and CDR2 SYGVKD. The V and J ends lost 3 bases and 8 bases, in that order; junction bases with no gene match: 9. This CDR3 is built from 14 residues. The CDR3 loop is CAISDPGQVDGYTF. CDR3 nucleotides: TGTGCCATCAGTGACCCCGGACAGGTAGACGGCTACACCTTC.

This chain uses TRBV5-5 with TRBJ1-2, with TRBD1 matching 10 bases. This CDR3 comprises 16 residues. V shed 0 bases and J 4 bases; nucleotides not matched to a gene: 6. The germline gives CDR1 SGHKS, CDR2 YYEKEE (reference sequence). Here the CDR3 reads CASSLEGTGVAYGYTF. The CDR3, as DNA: TGTGCCAGCAGCTTGGAGGGGACAGGGGTGGCCTATGGCTACACCTTC.

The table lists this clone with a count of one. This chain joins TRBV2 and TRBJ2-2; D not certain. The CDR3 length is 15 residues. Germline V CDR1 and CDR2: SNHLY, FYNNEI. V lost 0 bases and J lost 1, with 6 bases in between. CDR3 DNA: TGTGCCAGCAGTGAAGCGCGAGGGAACACCGGGGAGCTGTTTTTT. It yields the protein CASSEARGNTGELFF.

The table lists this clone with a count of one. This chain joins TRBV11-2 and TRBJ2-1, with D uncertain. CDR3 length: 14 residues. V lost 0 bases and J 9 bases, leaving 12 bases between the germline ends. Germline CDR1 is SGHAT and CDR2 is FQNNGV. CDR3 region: CASSLDTPVGEQFF. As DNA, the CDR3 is TGTGCCAGCAGCTTAGATACGCCGGTCGGTGAGCAGTTCTTC.

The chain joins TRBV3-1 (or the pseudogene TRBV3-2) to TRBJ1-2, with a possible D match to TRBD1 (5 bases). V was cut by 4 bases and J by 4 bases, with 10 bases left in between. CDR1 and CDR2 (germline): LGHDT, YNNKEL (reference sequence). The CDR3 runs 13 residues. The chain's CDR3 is CASSLDSFYGYTF. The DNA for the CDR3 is TGTGCCAGCAGCCTCGACAGTTTCTATGGCTACACCTTC.

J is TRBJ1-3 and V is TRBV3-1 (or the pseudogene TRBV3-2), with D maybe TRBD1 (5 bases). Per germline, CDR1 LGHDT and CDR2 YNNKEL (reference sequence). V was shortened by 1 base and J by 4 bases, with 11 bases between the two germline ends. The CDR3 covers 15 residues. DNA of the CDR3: TGTGCCAGCAGCCAAGGGGGGGGGTCCGGAAACACCATATATTTT. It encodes CASSQGGGSGNTIYF.

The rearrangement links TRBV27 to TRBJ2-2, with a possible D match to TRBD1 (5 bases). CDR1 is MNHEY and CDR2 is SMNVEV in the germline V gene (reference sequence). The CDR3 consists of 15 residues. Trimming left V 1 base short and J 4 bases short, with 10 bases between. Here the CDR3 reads CASSLYSRATGELFF. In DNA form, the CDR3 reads TGTGCCAGCAGTTTATATTCCAGGGCCACCGGGGAGCTGTTTTTT.

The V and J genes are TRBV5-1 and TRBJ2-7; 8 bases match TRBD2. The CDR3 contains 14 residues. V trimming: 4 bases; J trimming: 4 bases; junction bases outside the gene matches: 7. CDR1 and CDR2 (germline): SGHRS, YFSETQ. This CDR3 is CASSASGSAYEQYF. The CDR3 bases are TGCGCCAGCAGCGCGAGCGGGAGTGCGTACGAGCAGTACTTC.

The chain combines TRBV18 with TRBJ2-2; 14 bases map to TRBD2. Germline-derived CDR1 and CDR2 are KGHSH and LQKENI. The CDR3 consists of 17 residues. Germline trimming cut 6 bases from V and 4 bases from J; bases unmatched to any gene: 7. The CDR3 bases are TGTGCCAGCTCGCTGACTAGCGGGAGGGGCTCCACCGGGGAGCTGTTTTTT. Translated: CASSLTSGRGSTGELFF.

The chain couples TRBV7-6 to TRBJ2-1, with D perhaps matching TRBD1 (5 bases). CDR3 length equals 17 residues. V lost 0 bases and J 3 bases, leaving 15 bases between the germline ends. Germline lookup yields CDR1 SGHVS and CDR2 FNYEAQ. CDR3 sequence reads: CASSLAPIAGLYNEQFF. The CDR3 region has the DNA TGTGCCAGCAGCTTAGCTCCAATAGCAGGGCTCTACAATGAGCAGTTCTTC.

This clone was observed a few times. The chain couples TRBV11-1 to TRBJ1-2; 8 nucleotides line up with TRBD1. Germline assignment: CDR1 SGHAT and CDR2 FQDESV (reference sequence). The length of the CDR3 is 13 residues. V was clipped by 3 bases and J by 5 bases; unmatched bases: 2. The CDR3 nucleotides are TGTGCCAGCAGCTTGTACAGGGGGTATGGCTACACCTTC. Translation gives CASSLYRGYGYTF.